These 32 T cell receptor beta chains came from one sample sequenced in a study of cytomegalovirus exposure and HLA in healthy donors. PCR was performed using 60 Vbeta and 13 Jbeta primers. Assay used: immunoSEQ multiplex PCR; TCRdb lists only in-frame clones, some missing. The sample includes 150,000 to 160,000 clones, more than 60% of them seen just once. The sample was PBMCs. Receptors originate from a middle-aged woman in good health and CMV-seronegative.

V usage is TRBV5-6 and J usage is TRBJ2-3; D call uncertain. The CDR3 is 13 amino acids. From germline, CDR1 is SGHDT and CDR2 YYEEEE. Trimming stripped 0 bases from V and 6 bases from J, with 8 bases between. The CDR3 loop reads CASSLGSRDTQYF. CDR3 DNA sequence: TGTGCCAGCAGCTTGGGTTCACGGGATACGCAGTATTTT.

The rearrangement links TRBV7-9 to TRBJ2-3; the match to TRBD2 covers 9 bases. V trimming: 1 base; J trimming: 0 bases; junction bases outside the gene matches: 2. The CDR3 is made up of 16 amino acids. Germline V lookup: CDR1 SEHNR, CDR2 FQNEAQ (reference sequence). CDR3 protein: CASSLGTSVSTDTQYF. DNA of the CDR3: TGTGCCAGCAGCTTAGGGACTAGCGTAAGCACAGATACGCAGTATTTT. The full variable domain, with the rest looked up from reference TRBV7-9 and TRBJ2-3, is DTGVSQNPRHKITKRGQNVTFRCDPISEHNRLYWYRQTLGQGPEFLTYFQNEAQLEKSRLLSDRFSAERPKGSFSTLEIQRTEQGDSAMYLCASSLGTSVSTDTQYFGPGTRLTVL.

The CDR3 reads CASSYRDRVSYGYTF. The CDR3 DNA reads TGTGCCAGCAGTTATCGGGACAGGGTCAGCTATGGCTACACCTTC. This chain connects TRBV6-5 to TRBJ1-2; TRBD1 matches at 9 bases. CDR3 size: 15 residues. Trimming removed 3 bases from V and 4 bases from J; junction bases left unmatched: 6. Looked up from germline, CDR1 is MNHEY and CDR2 is SVGAGI.

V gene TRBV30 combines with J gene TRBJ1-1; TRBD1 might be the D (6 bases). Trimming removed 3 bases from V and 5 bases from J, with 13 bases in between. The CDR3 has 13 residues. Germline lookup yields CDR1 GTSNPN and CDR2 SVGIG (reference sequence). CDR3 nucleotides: TGTGCCTGGAGCCTACAGGGAGAAACTGAAGCTTTCTTT. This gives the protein CAWSLQGETEAFF.

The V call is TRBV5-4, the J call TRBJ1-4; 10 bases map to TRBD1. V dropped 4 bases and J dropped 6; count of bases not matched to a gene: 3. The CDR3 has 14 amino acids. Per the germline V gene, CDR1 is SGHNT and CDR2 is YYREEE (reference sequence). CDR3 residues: CASSQTGGYEKLFF. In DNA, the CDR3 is TGTGCCAGCAGCCAGACAGGGGGCTATGAAAAACTGTTTTTT.

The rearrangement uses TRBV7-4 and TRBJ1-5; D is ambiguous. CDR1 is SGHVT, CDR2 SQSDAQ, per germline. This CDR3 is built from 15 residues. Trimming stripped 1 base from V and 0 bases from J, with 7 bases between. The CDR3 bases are TGTGCCAGCAGCTTAGGGCAGAATAGCAATCAGCCCCAGCATTTT. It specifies CASSLGQNSNQPQHF.

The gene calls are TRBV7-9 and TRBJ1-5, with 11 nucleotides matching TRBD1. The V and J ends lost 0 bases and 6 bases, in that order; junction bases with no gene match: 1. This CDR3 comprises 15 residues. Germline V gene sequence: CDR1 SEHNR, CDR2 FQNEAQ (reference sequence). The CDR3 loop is CASSLAGTGGQPQHF. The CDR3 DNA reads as TGTGCCAGCAGCTTAGCGGGGACAGGGGGTCAGCCCCAGCATTTT.

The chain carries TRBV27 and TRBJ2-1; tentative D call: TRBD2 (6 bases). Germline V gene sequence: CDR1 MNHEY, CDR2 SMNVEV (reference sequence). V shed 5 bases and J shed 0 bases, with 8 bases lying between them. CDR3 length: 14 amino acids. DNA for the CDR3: TGTGCCAGCAGTGCGGGGACCTCCTACAATGAGCAGTTCTTC. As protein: CASSAGTSYNEQFF.

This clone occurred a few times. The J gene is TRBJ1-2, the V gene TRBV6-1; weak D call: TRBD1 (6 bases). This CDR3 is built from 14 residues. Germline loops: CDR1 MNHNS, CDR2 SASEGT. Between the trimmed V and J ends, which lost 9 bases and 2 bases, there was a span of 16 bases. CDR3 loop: CASGPRTVNYGYTF. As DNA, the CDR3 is TGTGCCAGTGGACCCCGGACAGTAAACTATGGCTACACCTTC.

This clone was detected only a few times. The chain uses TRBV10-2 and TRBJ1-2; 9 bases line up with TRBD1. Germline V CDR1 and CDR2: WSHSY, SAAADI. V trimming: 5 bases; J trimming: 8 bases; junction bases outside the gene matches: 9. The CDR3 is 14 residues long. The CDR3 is CASSLGQGYGGYTF. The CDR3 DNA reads TGCGCCAGCAGTCTGGGACAGGGATACGGGGGCTACACCTTC.

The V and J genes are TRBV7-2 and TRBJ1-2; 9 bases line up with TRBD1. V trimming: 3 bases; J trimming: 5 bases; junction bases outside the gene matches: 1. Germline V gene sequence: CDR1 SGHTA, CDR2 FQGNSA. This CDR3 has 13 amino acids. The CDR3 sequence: CASSLGTGYGYTF. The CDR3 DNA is TGTGCCAGCAGCTTGGGGACAGGGTATGGCTACACCTTC.

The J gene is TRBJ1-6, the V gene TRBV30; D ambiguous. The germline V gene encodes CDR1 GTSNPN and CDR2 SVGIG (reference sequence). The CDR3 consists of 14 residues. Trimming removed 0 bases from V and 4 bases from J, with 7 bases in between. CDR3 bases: TGTGCCTGGAGTGTACAGCAGTATAATTCACCCCTCCACTTT. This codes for CAWSVQQYNSPLHF.

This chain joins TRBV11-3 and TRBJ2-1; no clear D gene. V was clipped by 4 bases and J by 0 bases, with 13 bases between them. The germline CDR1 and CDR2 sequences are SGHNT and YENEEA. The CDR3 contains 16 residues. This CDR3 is CASSSVLSSSYNEQFF. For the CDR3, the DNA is TGTGCCAGCAGCTCGGTTCTTAGCAGCTCCTACAATGAGCAGTTCTTC. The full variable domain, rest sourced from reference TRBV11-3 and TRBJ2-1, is EAGVVQSPRYKIIEKKQPVAFWCNPISGHNTLYWYLQNLGQGPELLIRYENEEAVDDSQLPKDRFSAERLKGVDSTLKIQPAELGDSAVYLCASSSVLSSSYNEQFFGPGTRLTVL.

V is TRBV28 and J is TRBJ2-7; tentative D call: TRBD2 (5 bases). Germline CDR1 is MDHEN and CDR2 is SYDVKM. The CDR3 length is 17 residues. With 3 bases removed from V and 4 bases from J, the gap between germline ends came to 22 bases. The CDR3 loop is CASSFPPPVRLQYEQYF. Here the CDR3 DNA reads TGTGCCAGCAGTTTCCCCCCACCTGTGAGACTACAATACGAGCAGTACTTC.

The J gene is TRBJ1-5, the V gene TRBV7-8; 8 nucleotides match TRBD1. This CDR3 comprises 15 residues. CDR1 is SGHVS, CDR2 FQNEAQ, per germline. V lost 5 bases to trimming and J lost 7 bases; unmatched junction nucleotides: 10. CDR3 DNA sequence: TGTGCCAGCAGCCACCGGACAGGGCGGGAACAGCCCCAGCATTTT. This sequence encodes CASSHRTGREQPQHF.

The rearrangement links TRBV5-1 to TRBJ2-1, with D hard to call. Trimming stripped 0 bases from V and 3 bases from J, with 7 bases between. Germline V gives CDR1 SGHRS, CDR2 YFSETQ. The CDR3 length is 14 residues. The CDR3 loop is CASSLGGGYNEQFF. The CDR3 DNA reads TGCGCCAGCAGCTTGGGTGGCGGCTACAATGAGCAGTTCTTC.

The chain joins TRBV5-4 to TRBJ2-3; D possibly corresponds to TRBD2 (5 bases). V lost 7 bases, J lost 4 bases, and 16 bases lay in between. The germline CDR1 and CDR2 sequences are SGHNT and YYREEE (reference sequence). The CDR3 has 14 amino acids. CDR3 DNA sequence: TGTGCCAGCGCCACGGGGTCGGTTCCAGATACGCAGTATTTT. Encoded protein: CASATGSVPDTQYF.

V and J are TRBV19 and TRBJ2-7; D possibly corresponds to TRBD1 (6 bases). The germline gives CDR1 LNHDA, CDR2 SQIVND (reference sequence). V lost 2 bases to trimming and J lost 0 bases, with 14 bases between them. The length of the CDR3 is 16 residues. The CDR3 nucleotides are TGTGCCAGTAGTATAACGGACAGTCTAAACTCCTACGAGCAGTACTTC. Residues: CASSITDSLNSYEQYF.

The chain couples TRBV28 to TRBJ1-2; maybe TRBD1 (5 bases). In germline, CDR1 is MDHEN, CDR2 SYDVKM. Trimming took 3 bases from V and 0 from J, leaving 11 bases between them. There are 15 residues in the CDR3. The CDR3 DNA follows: TGTGCCAGCAGTTTGGGGCAGCAATCTAACTATGGCTACACCTTC. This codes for CASSLGQQSNYGYTF.

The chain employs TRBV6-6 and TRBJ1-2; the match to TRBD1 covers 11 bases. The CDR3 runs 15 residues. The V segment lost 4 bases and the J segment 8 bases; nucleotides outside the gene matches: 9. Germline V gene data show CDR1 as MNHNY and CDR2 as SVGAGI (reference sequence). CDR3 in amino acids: CASSSLGTGGSGYTF. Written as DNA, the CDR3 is TGTGCCAGCAGTTCCTTAGGGACAGGGGGATCGGGCTACACCTTC.

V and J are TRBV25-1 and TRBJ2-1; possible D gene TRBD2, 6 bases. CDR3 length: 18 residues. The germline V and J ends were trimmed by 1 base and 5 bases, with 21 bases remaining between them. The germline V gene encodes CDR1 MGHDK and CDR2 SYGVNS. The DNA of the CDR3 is TGTGCCAGCAGTGAATTCTTGTCATCGGGGGTATGGGACAATGAGCAGTTCTTC. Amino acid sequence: CASSEFLSSGVWDNEQFF. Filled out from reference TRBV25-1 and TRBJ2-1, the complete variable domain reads EADIYQTPRYLVIGTGKKITLECSQTMGHDKMYWYQQDPGMELHLIHYSYGVNSTEKGDLSSESTVSRIRTEHFPLTLESARPSHTSQYLCASSEFLSSGVWDNEQFFGPGTRLTVL.

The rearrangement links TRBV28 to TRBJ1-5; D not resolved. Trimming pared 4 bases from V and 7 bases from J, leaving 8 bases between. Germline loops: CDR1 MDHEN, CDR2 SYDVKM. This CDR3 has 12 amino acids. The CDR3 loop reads CASSSADQPQHF. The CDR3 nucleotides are TGTGCCAGCAGTTCAGCGGACCAGCCCCAGCATTTT. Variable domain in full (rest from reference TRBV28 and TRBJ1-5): DVKVTQSSRYLVKRTGEKVFLECVQDMDHENMFWYRQDPGLGLRLIYFSYDVKMKEKGDIPEGYSVSREKKERFSLILESASTNQTSMYLCASSSADQPQHFGDGTRLSIL.

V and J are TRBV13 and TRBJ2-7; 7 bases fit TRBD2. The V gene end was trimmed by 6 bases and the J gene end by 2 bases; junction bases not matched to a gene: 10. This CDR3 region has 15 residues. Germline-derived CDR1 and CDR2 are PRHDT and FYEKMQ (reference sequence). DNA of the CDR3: TGTGCCAGCAGTCCTCTAGCGGCTAAGACCTACGAGCAGTACTTC. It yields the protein CASSPLAAKTYEQYF.

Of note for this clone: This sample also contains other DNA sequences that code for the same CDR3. The CDR3: CASSLTHGGLAEGNEQYF. CDR3 DNA: TGTGCCAGCAGCCTTACCCACGGAGGACTAGCGGAAGGCAATGAGCAGTACTTC. The chain has TRBV13 and TRBJ2-7; 10 positions match TRBD2. CDR3 size: 18 residues. Germline V gives CDR1 PRHDT, CDR2 FYEKMQ (reference sequence). Trimming cost V 5 bases and J 7 bases; bases outside gene matches: 20.

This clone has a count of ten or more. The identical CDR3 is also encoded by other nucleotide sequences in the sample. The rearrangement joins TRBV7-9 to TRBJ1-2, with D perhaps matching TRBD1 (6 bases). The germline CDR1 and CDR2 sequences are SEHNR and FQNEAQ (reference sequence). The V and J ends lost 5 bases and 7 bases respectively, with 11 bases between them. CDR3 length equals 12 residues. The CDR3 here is CASSRGAGGYTF. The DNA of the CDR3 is TGTGCCAGCAGCCGGGGGGCCGGTGGCTACACCTTC.

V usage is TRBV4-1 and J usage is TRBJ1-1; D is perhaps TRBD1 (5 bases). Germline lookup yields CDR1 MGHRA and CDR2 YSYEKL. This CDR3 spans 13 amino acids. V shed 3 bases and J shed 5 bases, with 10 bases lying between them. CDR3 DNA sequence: TGCGCCAGCAGCCACCCGGGGGTGACTGAAGCTTTCTTT. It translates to CASSHPGVTEAFF.

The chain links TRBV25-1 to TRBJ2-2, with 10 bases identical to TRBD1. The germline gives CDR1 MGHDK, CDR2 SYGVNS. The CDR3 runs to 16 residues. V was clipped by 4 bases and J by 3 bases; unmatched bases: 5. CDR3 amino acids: CASSVSGTGDTGELFF. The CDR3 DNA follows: TGTGCCAGCAGTGTCTCCGGGACAGGGGACACCGGGGAGCTGTTTTTT.

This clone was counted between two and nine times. CDR3 loop: CASSIREAGGPNEQFF. DNA for the CDR3: TGCGCCAGCAGCATCCGAGAAGCGGGGGGCCCCAATGAGCAGTTCTTC. The rearrangement uses TRBV5-1 and TRBJ2-1; TRBD2 matches 9 bases. The junction had 11 bases not matched to a gene; V was cut back by 4 bases and J by 6 bases. The CDR3 has 16 residues. Germline assignment: CDR1 SGHRS and CDR2 YFSETQ.

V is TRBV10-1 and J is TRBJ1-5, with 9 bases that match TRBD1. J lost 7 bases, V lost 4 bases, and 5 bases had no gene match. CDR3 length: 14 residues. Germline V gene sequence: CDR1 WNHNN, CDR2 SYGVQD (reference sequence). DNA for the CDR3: TGCGCCAGCAGTGGGGACAGGGTGGGCCAGCCCCAGCATTTT. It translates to CASSGDRVGQPQHF.

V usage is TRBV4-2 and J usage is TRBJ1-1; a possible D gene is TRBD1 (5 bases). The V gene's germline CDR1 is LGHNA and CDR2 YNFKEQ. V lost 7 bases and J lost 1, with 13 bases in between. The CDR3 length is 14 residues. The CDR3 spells CASTSLTGNTEAFF. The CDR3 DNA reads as TGTGCCAGCACCTCCCTTACAGGGAACACTGAAGCTTTCTTT.

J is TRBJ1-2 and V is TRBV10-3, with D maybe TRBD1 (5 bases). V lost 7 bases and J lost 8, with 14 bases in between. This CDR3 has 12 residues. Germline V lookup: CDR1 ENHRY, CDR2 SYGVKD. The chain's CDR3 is CAINGAEEGYTF. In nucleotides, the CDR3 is TGTGCCATCAATGGGGCCGAGGAGGGCTACACCTTC.

The CDR3 nucleotides are TGCGCCAGCAGGTCCGGACAGGAGCCTGAGGAAAAACTGTTTTTT. Translating it yields CASRSGQEPEEKLFF. V gene TRBV5-1 combines with J gene TRBJ1-4, with TRBD1 matching over 7 bases. CDR1 is SGHRS, CDR2 YFSETQ, per germline. With 5 bases clipped from V and 8 bases from J, the junction kept 12 bases outside the gene matches. This CDR3 is 15 amino acids long. Based on the CDR3 plus reference TRBV5-1 and TRBJ1-4, the full variable domain is KAGVTQTPRYLIKTRGQQVTLSCSPISGHRSVSWYQQTPGQGLQFLFEYFSETQRNKGNFPGRFSGRQFSNSRSEMNVSTLELGDSALYLCASRSGQEPEEKLFFGSGTQLSVL.